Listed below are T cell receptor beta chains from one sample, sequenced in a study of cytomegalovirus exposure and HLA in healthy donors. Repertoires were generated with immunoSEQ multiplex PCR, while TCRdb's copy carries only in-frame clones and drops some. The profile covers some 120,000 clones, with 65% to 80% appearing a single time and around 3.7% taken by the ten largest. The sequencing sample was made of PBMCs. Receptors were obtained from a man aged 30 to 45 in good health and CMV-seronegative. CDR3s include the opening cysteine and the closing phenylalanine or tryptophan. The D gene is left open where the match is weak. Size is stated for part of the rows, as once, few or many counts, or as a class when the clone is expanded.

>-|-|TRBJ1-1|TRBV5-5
TGTGCCAGCAGCTTGGGTTTCGACAGACTGAACACTGAAGCTTTCTTT
CASSLGFDRLNTEAFF
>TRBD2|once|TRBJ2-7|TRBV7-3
TGTGCCAGCAGCTTAAATCCGGGGGGTTCGGTGTGGTACTTC
CASSLNPGGSVWYF
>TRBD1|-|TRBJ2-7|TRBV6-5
TGTGCCAGCAGTTACAGGGACAGGGGATCCTACGAGCAGTACTTC
CASSYRDRGSYEQYF
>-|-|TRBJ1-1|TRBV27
TGTGCCACCTGGGGGGGGCGGGTTTACACTGAAGCTTTCTTT
CATWGGRVYTEAFF
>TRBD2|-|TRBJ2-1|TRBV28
TGTGCCAGCGGAACGGCAGGACTAGCGGGAGTCGGCAATGAGCAGTTCTTC
CASGTAGLAGVGNEQFF
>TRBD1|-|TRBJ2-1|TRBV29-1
TGCAGCCCTTTCGACAGGGGCTCCCACAATGAGCAGTTCTTC
CSPFDRGSHNEQFF
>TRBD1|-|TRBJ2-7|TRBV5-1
TGCGCCAGCAGCTTGGATTTAGCGACAGGGGACGAGCAGTACTTC
CASSLDLATGDEQYF
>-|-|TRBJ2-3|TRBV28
TGTGCCAGTGGGACTAGCACAGATACGCAGTATTTT
CASGTSTDTQYF
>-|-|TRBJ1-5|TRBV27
TGTGCCAGCAGTTTAACGGGGGGAGGGAATCAGCCCCAGCATTTT
CASSLTGGGNQPQHF
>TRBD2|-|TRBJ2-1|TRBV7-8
TGTGCCAGCAGCTTAGTCCGGGCTAGCGGGAGTTCCCACAATGAGCAGTTCTTC
CASSLVRASGSSHNEQFF
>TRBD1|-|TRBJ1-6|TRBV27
TGTGCCAGCAGCCGAAGAGAGGGGGACAGATATAATTCACCCCTCCACTTT
CASSRREGDRYNSPLHF
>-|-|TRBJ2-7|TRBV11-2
TGTGCCAGCAGCTTAGATCGGAGCTACGAGCAGTACTTC
CASSLDRSYEQYF
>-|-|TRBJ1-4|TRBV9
TGTGCCAGCAGCCCCGACGGGGCAACTAATGAAAAACTGTTTTTT
CASSPDGATNEKLFF
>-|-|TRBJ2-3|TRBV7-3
TGTGCCAGCAGCCCTCATACGGGGACAGATACGCAGTATTTT
CASSPHTGTDTQYF
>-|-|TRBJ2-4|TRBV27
TGTGCCAGCACCTTCGACAGTTCGCTAGCCAAAAACATTCAGTACTTC
CASTFDSSLAKNIQYF
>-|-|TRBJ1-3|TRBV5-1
TGCGCCAGGCTATTTTTGGAGGTTCGGCCTCTCTCTGGAAACACCATATATTTT
CARLFLEVRPLSGNTIYF
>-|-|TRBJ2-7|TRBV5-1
TGCGCCAGCAGCTTGGTTCAGGGCTACGAGCAGTACTTC
CASSLVQGYEQYF
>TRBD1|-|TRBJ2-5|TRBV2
TGTGCCAGGCAGTGGAGACAGGGAGAGACCCAGTACTTC
CARQWRQGETQYF
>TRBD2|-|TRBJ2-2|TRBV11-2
TGTGCCAGCAGCTCGGGACTAGCGGGGCGGGACACCGGGGAGCTGTTTTTT
CASSSGLAGRDTGELFF
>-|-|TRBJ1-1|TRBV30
TGTGCCTGGAACAGGCTCCCAGGGGTGAACACTGAAGCTTTCTTT
CAWNRLPGVNTEAFF
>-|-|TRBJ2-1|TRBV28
TGTGCCAGCAGTTTATACGGGCAGGGCTCCTACAATGAGCAGTTCTTC
CASSLYGQGSYNEQFF
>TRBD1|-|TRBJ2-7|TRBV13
TGTGCCAGCAGCACCCGGGACAGGCCCAATGGGTCCATTTCGATTGCGTACGAGCAGTACTTC
CASSTRDRPNGSISIAYEQYF
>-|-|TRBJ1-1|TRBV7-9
TGTGCCAGCAGCTTAGCGGCGGGGGTTGACACTGAAGCTTTCTTT
CASSLAAGVDTEAFF
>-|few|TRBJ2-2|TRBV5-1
TGCGCCAGCAGCTTGGGCCAGGGTAGTTTCGCCGGGGAGCTGTTTTTT
CASSLGQGSFAGELFF
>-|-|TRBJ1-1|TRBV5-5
TGTGCCAGCAGCTTATATACAGGGTCGTTCTTT
CASSLYTGSFF
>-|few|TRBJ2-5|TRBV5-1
TGCGCCAGCAGCTTAGAACTAGGGACGGGGGAGCAGTACTTC
CASSLELGTGEQYF
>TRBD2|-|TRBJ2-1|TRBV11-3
TGTGCCAGCAGCAGACTAGCGGGAGAGAGGAATGAGCAGTTCTTC
CASSRLAGERNEQFF
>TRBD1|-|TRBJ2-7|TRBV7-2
TGTGCCAGCAGCCCCGGACAGGGTCGATACGAGCAGTACTTC
CASSPGQGRYEQYF
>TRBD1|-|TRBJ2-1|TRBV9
TGTGCCAGCAGCGCGCCCCGCGAAGACAGGGCTAGCCATGAGCAGTTCTTC
CASSAPREDRASHEQFF
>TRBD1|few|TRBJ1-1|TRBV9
TGTGCCAGCAGCGCAGGGACAGGGGGCGGGTGGACTGAAGCTTTCTTT
CASSAGTGGGWTEAFF
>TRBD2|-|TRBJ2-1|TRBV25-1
TGTGCCAGCAAGCCAACTAGCGGGAGTAGGAATGAGCAGTTCTTC
CASKPTSGSRNEQFF
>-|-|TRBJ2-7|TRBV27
TGCGCCAGCAGTTTATTACAGGGAGGGGGGCGCGAGCAGTACTTC
CASSLLQGGGREQYF
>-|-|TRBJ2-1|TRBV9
TGTGCCAGCAGCGGGGGGAATAAGGGACTCCACTCCTACAATGAGCAGTTCTTC
CASSGGNKGLHSYNEQFF
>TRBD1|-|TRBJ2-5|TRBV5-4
TGTGCCAGCAGCTTACCTCTGGGACAGGGTCCTCAAGAGACCCAGTACTTC
CASSLPLGQGPQETQYF
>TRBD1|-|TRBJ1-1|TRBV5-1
TGCGCCAGCAAGAGGGTACCGACAGGGCTCAACACTGAAGCTTTCTTT
CASKRVPTGLNTEAFF
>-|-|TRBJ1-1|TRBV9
TGTGCCAGCAGCGTTAGGGACAAGTACCCGCAATCGGGGAACACTGAAGCTTTCTTT
CASSVRDKYPQSGNTEAFF
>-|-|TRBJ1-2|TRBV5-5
TGTGCCAGCAGCTATGATGGACAGTCTAACTATGGCTACACCTTC
CASSYDGQSNYGYTF
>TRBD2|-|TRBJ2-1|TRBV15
TGTGCCACCAGAGCGACTAGCGGGAACAATGAGCAGTTCTTC
CATRATSGNNEQFF
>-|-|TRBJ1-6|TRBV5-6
TGTGCCAGCAGCTTGGTCTTGGCAGGTCGATCACCCCTCCACTTT
CASSLVLAGRSPLHF
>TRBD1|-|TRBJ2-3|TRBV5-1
TGCGCCAGCAGCTCGGGACAGTCACCAGATACGCAGTATTTT
CASSSGQSPDTQYF
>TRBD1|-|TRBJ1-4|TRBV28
TGTGCCAGCAGTTCTATGACAGGGACTAATGAAAAACTGTTTTTT
CASSSMTGTNEKLFF
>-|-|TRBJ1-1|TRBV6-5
TGTGCCAGCAGTCAATACACTGAAGCTTTCTTT
CASSQYTEAFF
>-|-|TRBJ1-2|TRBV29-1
TGCAGCGTTGAAGAGAGGAGCGGCCCCTATGGCTACACCTTC
CSVEERSGPYGYTF
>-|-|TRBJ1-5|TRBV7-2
TGTGCCAGCAGCCCTCGAGCGGGACAACTAAGCAATCAGCCCCAGCATTTT
CASSPRAGQLSNQPQHF
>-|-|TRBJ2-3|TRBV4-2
TGTGCCAGCAGCCAAGCGGGCGGGGGCGCTAGCACAGATACGCAGTATTTT
CASSQAGGGASTDTQYF
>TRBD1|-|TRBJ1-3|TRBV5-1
TGCGCCAGCAGCCCCGGGACAGGCCCTGGAAACACCATATATTTT
CASSPGTGPGNTIYF
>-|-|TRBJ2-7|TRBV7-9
TGCGCCAGCAGCCCCTATATTGGCTCCTACGAGCAGTACTTC
CASSPYIGSYEQYF
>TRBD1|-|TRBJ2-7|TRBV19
TGTGCCAGCACCGGGACAGGCAACGAGCAGTACTTC
CASTGTGNEQYF
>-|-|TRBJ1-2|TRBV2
TGTGCCAGCATGCCCTTAGATTATGGCTACACCTTC
CASMPLDYGYTF
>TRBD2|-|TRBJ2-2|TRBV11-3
TGTGCCAGCAGCCTCGGGGGGATGAACACCGGGGAGCTGTTTTTT
CASSLGGMNTGELFF
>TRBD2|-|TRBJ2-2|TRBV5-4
TGTGCCAGCAGCCCCGGGGGGGTGAACACCGGGGAGCTGTTTTTT
CASSPGGVNTGELFF
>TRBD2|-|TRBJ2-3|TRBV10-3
TGTGCCATCAGCCGAGCGGGGGTAACAGATACGCAGTATTTT
CAISRAGVTDTQYF
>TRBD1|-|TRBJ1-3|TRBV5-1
TGCGCCAGCAGCTTGGCGGGACAGAACCGAAACACCATATATTTT
CASSLAGQNRNTIYF
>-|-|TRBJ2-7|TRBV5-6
TGTGCCAGCAGCTTACTCGACAGCCCCTACGAGCAGTACTTC
CASSLLDSPYEQYF
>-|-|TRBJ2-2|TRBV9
TGTGCCAGCAGCGTCTCCCTACCAAACACCGGGGAGCTGTTTTTT
CASSVSLPNTGELFF
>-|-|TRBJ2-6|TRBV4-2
TGTGCCAGCAGCCAAGCCCAGGAGGCTGGGGCCAACGTCCTGACTTTC
CASSQAQEAGANVLTF
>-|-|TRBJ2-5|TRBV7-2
TGTGCCAGCAACCCCCCGACACGAGAGACCCAGTACTTC
CASNPPTRETQYF